What follows is one T cell receptor (beta chain) and its context. What antigen it recognizes has not been identified. No much larger clone is present one base from it, and per-base qualities are unavailable. These data are taken from a study of cytomegalovirus exposure and HLA in healthy donors (dated by TCRdb to 2017 to 2019). General notes on the study: An earlier analysis of 587 of the donors reported 250 to 350 Gb of sequence data and about 120 million unique TCR beta sequences obtained from around 170 million T cells. An early release covering roughly 640 HLA-typed donors comprised about 300 gigabases of sequencing data and around 80 million unique TCR sequences. Of the 300 to 450 genotyped donors, about 84% fell in the genetic ancestry cluster associated with self-reported Caucasian donors. The aim of the study was to test whether cataloging public T cell receptors could identify signatures of past pathogen exposure. The study used immunosequencing to profile the T cell repertoires of approximately 650 subjects and linked those repertoires to cytomegalovirus serostatus. In addition to the first cohort of 650 to 750 subjects, a separate validation cohort of under 150 different subjects was used. To predict cytomegalovirus infection status, the study brought together high-throughput TCR immunosequencing, statistical association of individual TCRs with disease status, and machine learning. A later analysis re-analyzed previously published TCR beta repertoires from hundreds of donors and added high-resolution HLA genotyping to study TCR occurrence patterns. Rather than using new phenotypic data, the later analysis identified candidate immune exposures from TCR beta sequences and from how often those sequences occurred across donors. An earlier analysis of 587 of the donors used high-throughput TCR beta sequencing to judge whether each TCR beta V gene segment behaved as functional or pseudogenic. Donor age, sex, ethnicity and CMV serostatus were compiled together with the repertoire data. Genome-wide SNP genotypes for about 65% of the roughly 670 donors were used in a later genetic analysis, which treated that subset as a discovery cohort. Every discovery cohort repertoire had been produced on one sequencing platform. Both class I and class II loci were covered by HLA typing, at four-digit resolution. The number of typed donors differed by locus: roughly 620-640 for A, B, C, DRB1 and DQB1; some 500 for DQA1; some 590 for DPA1; and some 430 for DPB1. A handful of DR-DQ haplotypes were handled as single units for association and clustering because linkage in the cohort was strong. Across approximately 400 genotyped donors of the cohort, an average of roughly 230,000 unique TCR beta nucleotide sequences per donor were sequenced, and roughly 20% of those sequences were non-productive. Overall study results and their limits: When HLA alleles, especially DR and DQ, strongly co-occurred, TCR associations were difficult to assign to individual alleles. The presence/absence analyses assumed that sequencing depth was roughly uniform across donors, and that assumption may not be true. Some IMGT-functional V segments, including TRBV6-2 and TRBV6-3, could not be told apart with the 87-base-pair reads, so those segments were excluded. Compared with the 666-donor mean, donors in an Asian-associated ancestry cluster had fewer N-insertions in productive TCRs, according to a later genetic analysis. A later analysis found that most CMV-associated TCR beta chains appeared HLA-restricted, with HLA associations seemingly driven largely by CMV exposure. Most TCR sequences were observed very rarely across donors, whereas some public TCRs were present in many individuals. Because counts were too low, around 18 rarely observed V segments, including chromosome 9 orphons, were left out of the earlier analysis of 587 of the donors. In a later analysis, TCR association rates were found to vary across HLA loci, with the most associated TCRs seen for DRB1 alleles and the fewest for HLA-C alleles. In a later analysis, several top co-occurrence clusters were reported to appear linked to parvovirus B19, influenza, CMV and Epstein-Barr virus. A later genetic analysis associated a missense DCLRE1C variant with V-gene and J-gene trimming of TCR beta chains, and an independent cohort replicated the association. The authors suggested that the approach could potentially be generalized to other disease states and immunological phenotypes. Only TCR beta chains were sequenced in this cohort, and the absence of alpha or paired-chain data limited detectable features. Correlated functional status among segregating V segments might be attributable to linkage disequilibrium, but an unknown experimental factor could not be ruled out. An earlier analysis of around 500 of the donors showed that most TCR beta V segments appeared in productive rearrangements either about 87% or about 30% of the time, which broadly matched IMGT annotations. Compared with equally common non-associated chains, HLA-associated TCR beta chains in a later analysis were more clonally expanded and had lower generation probabilities. The only immune exposure information available for the cohort was CMV serostatus. The study gave a list of roughly 150 TCR beta chains associated with cytomegalovirus. A few of the identified cytomegalovirus-associated TCR beta chains were confirmed in vitro to be specific for cytomegalovirus antigens. A group of highly shared sequence variants was considered likely to be a technical artifact of the sequencing pipeline. In both the original and validation cohorts, the classifier was reported to diagnose cytomegalovirus status with high specificity and sensitivity. At a false discovery rate of 0.05, a later analysis linked about 17,000 TCR beta sequences to specific HLA alleles. Because HLA typing was missing for some donors at each locus, association tests included only the typed subset. A further reported finding was that TCR beta sequences accurately predicted the HLA-A and HLA-B alleles for most subjects in the first cohort.

Receptors were amplified or captured by the immunoSEQ multiplex PCR assay. For the multiplex PCR, a mixture combining 60 forward primers for TCR Vbeta segments and 13 reverse primers for TCR Jbeta segments was used. The CDR3 region of rearranged TCR beta genes was amplified from genomic DNA by a multiplex PCR assay. On the Illumina HiSeq System, the amplified TCR beta libraries were sequenced as 87-base-pair reads. The authors' analysis ran thus. In a later analysis, approximately 74 million unique TCR beta chains were counted across the 500 to 700 repertoires, and approximately 11 million of these chains were shared by at least two donors. Raw reads were error-corrected and collapsed into unique sequences with a nearest-neighbor algorithm that merged closely related sequences to remove PCR and sequencing errors. To assign V, D and J gene segments, CDR3 sequences were aligned to IMGT reference sequences. For a sequence to be retained, at least a six-nucleotide match to both a V gene segment and a J gene segment was required. Rearrangements were classified as productive when the CDR3 lacked stop codons and remained in frame with V and J, and all other rearrangements were classified as non-productive. Following IMGT convention, CDR3 was defined as the stretch from the second conserved V-encoded cysteine up to the conserved J-encoded phenylalanine. Sequences without an unambiguous match to a single V gene segment were excluded from the earlier analysis of 587 of the donors. In an earlier analysis of 587 of the donors, V segments were called functional above 56.7% productive rearrangements and were called segregating when the between-donor standard deviation exceeded 5%. A statistical classification framework was built for diagnosing cytomegalovirus status from the catalog of TCR beta chain sequences. In a later analysis, V and J genes were assigned by comparing TCR nucleotide sequences against IMGT/GENE-DB human TR gene sequences. A later analysis assigned CDR3 sequences and most-parsimonious VDJ recombination scenarios with the TCRdist pipeline. A later analysis defined each TCR beta chain by its CDR3 amino acid sequence plus V-gene family, and excluded reads lacking a unique V-gene family. To address suspected cross-contamination and a sequencing artifact, a later analysis removed 450 to 700 highly shared, low-generation-probability nucleotide sequences. In a later analysis, a clonal expansion index was calculated for each public chain from normalized within-repertoire ranks of inferred template counts. In a later analysis, generation probabilities were computed with a VDJ recombination model fitted to out-of-frame rearrangements, and the resulting probabilities were checked against IGoR. A later analysis scored TCR-TCR, TCR-HLA and TCR-CMV co-occurrence with hypergeometric tests, applying a repertoire-size bias correction to TCR pairs. A later analysis estimated false discovery rates by permuting HLA or CMV assignments 20 times. In a later analysis, co-occurring TCRs were grouped with DBSCAN, and TCRdist sequence similarity was added when clustering was performed within HLA-allele-positive subsets. Repertoires with fewer than 30,000 or more than 120,000 public chains were left out of co-occurrence clustering, as were five repertoires with anomalous nucleotide sharing. Sourced from immuneACCESS, this table was stored by TCRdb with only in-frame sequences that have V and J called. A share of the clones is absent; for the studies checked, an unresolved V gene accounts for under half, and the remainder has no known explanation. That table furnishes V, J and clone size, whereas the DNA furnished D and trimming. The sample profile shows some 180,000 clones; around four fifths of them were found once. The ten largest account for about 1.5% of the sample.

The cohort comprised several hundred healthy bone marrow donors. Cohort members were all nominally healthy when sampled, although unrecorded immune exposures were likely present. The donor tested CMV seronegative and was one of the 352 seronegative cohort members. Every donor gave a peripheral blood sample, and the peripheral blood mononuclear cells from that sample were used for TCR beta sequencing. The Qiagen DNeasy Blood Extraction Kit was used to extract genomic DNA from the blood cell samples. CDR1 SGDLS and CDR2 YYNGEE are derived from the germline V gene. The CDR3 covers 15 residues, taking in both the cysteine and the phenylalanine. Just the 45-base CDR3 DNA is kept, in frame starting at base 1. V loses 0 bases at its end and J loses 8 bases; junction bases beyond the gene matches: 8.

The receptor chain draws on TRBV9 and TRBJ2-1; 7 bases in the junction line up with TRBD2. Material for sequencing was PBMCs. The source is a man between 18 and 29 years old in good health and CMV-seronegative. At the DNA level, the sequence is TGTGCCAGCAGCGTAGTTACAGGAGGGAGGGATGAGCAGTTCTTC. Translated, this is CASSVVTGGRDEQFF. The full variable domain, completed from the reference TRBV9 and TRBJ2-1 proteins outside the CDR3, reads DSGVTQTPKHLITATGQRVTLRCSPRSGDLSVYWYQQSLDQGLQFLIQYYNGEERAKGNILERFSAQQFPDLHSELNLSSLELGDSALYFCASSVVTGGRDEQFFGPGTRLTVL.